The 21 T cell receptor beta chains in this list originate from one sample, sequenced in a study of T cell responses to AZD1222 COVID-19 vaccine. Method: immunoSEQ multiplex PCR; TCRdb's copy keeps in-frame clones and lacks some. The sample contains about 180,000 clones, just over 85% of which appear only once. Source: peripheral blood, taken 28 days after the second AZD1222 dose. Source of these receptors: an adult who received the AZD1222 COVID-19 vaccine.

The chain employs TRBV4-2 and TRBJ2-2, with TRBD2 matching over 12 bases. Germline-derived CDR1 and CDR2 are LGHNA and YNFKEQ. The CDR3 is 20 amino acids. Losses at the gene ends were 0 bases for V and 0 bases for J; bases not matched to a gene: 8. CDR3 sequence reads: CASSQEGRLAGGTNTGELFF. The CDR3 bases are TGTGCCAGCAGCCAAGAGGGGAGGCTAGCGGGGGGGACGAACACCGGGGAGCTGTTTTTT.

V and J are TRBV7-9 and TRBJ2-7; 7 bases agree with TRBD1. V was clipped by 4 bases and J by 2 bases; unmatched bases: 5. This CDR3 is 14 amino acids long. Per the germline V gene, CDR1 is SEHNR and CDR2 is FQNEAQ (reference sequence). This CDR3 is CASSSSGTAYEQYF. CDR3 bases: TGTGCCAGCAGCTCTTCCGGGACAGCCTACGAGCAGTACTTC.

The J gene is TRBJ2-1, the V gene TRBV7-9; the match to TRBD1 covers 8 bases. The germline V gene has CDR1 SEHNR and CDR2 FQNEAQ (reference sequence). J gave up 4 bases and V 3 bases, and 5 bases lay outside the gene matches. The length of the CDR3 is 15 residues. Here the CDR3 reads CASSFGQGIYNEQFF. In DNA, the CDR3 is TGTGCCAGCAGCTTCGGACAGGGTATTTACAATGAGCAGTTCTTC.

The rearrangement joins TRBV7-3 to TRBJ1-3, with D possibly being TRBD1 (5 bases). The V end lost 5 bases, the J end lost 3 bases, and 8 bases lay between the germline ends. Germline loops: CDR1 SGHTA, CDR2 FQGTGA. The CDR3 runs 13 residues. CDR3 sequence reads: CASSQGRGNTIYF. CDR3 DNA: TGTGCCAGCAGCCAGGGACGTGGAAACACCATATATTTT.

V usage is TRBV18 and J usage is TRBJ2-7; D is possibly TRBD1 or TRBD2 (5 bases each). Trimming pared 6 bases from V and 2 bases from J, leaving 20 bases between. The CDR3 is 16 amino acids. The germline V gene encodes CDR1 KGHSH and CDR2 LQKENI. CDR3 sequence: CASSPREGSRTYEQYF. The CDR3 DNA sequence: TGTGCCAGCTCCCCTCGAGAGGGGTCTAGGACCTACGAGCAGTACTTC.

Here the CDR3 reads CASSMGEPQHF. The CDR3 nucleotides read TGTGCCAGTAGTATGGGGGAGCCCCAGCATTTT. This chain uses TRBV19 with TRBJ1-5, with D possibly TRBD1 on 5 matching bases. In germline, CDR1 is LNHDA, CDR2 SQIVND (reference sequence). This CDR3 contains 11 residues. V shed 3 bases and J shed 8 bases, with 5 bases lying between them.

The rearrangement joins TRBV6-5 to TRBJ1-4; no definite D call. V shed 0 bases and J shed 8 bases, with 10 bases lying between them. The CDR3 totals 14 residues. From germline, CDR1 is MNHEY and CDR2 SVGAGI. The CDR3 here is CASSYSRAFEKLFF. In nucleotides, the CDR3 is TGTGCCAGCAGTTACTCTCGAGCCTTCGAAAAACTGTTTTTT.

This chain connects TRBV28 to TRBJ1-1, with D unclear. V was clipped by 1 base and J by 3 bases, with 9 bases between them. CDR3 length equals 14 residues. Germline CDR1 is MDHEN and CDR2 is SYDVKM. This CDR3 is CASSLLSGDTEAFF. The CDR3 nucleotides are TGTGCCAGCAGTTTATTGAGCGGAGACACTGAAGCTTTCTTT.

V usage is TRBV7-3 and J usage is TRBJ2-3; 8 bases agree with TRBD2. Per the germline V gene, CDR1 is SGHTA and CDR2 is FQGTGA. The CDR3 length is 16 residues. V was clipped by 1 base and J by 4 bases; unmatched bases: 7. In nucleotides, the CDR3 is TGTGCCAGCAGCTTAAGTCGGGGGGGTATCGCAGATACGCAGTATTTT. Translating gives CASSLSRGGIADTQYF.

The rearrangement uses TRBV19 and TRBJ1-2; 9 bases match TRBD1. Trimming at V came to 5 bases and at J to 3 bases, leaving 10 bases not matched to a gene. Germline lookup yields CDR1 LNHDA and CDR2 SQIVND (reference sequence). CDR3 length: 16 residues. CDR3 residues: CASSLLPGQGDYGYTF. The DNA for the CDR3 is TGTGCCAGTAGTTTACTACCGGGACAGGGTGACTATGGCTACACCTTC.

The chain carries TRBV6-2 or TRBV6-3 and TRBJ2-7; D gene unclear. Germline values: CDR1 MNHEY, CDR2 SVGEGT. The CDR3 runs to 13 residues. V was shortened by 2 bases and J by 7 bases, with 12 bases between the two germline ends. The CDR3 DNA is TGTGCCAGCAGTTACGCGGCAATAAGGGAGCAGTACTTC. Translation: CASSYAAIREQYF.

This clone was picked up many times. This sequence joins TRBV6-5 and TRBJ1-1; D gene ambiguous. The CDR3 consists of 11 residues. V was clipped by 1 base and J by 10 bases, with 7 bases between them. Germline V gene lookup returns CDR1 MNHEY and CDR2 SVGAGI. The CDR3 here is CASSYLDRAFF. As DNA, the CDR3 is TGTGCCAGCAGTTACTTGGACCGAGCTTTCTTT.

CDR3 loop: CASSLSPAANEKLFF. DNA of the CDR3: TGTGCCAGCAGTTTGTCCCCCGCAGCTAATGAAAAACTGTTTTTT. V gene TRBV28 combines with J gene TRBJ1-4; D remains ambiguous. The CDR3 spans 15 residues. CDR1 MDHEN and CDR2 SYDVKM come from the germline V gene. Trimming left V 3 bases short and J 3 bases short, with 11 bases between.

The CDR3 spells CASSPRGERSSYNSPLHF. The CDR3 DNA is TGTGCCAGCTCACCCCGAGGAGAGCGGAGCTCCTATAATTCACCCCTCCACTTT. The chain employs TRBV18 and TRBJ1-6; D not resolved. Germline lookup yields CDR1 KGHSH and CDR2 LQKENI. The CDR3 extends over 18 amino acids. V lost 3 bases and J lost 0, with 15 bases in between.

This clone appeared a few times. This sequence joins TRBV5-6 and TRBJ1-2, with D possibly being TRBD1 (5 bases). Trimming took 4 bases from V and 8 from J, leaving 18 bases between them. Germline CDR1 and CDR2: SGHDT and YYEEEE. The CDR3 covers 14 residues. The CDR3 loop reads CASSLGRGWRGYTF. CDR3 DNA: TGTGCCAGCAGCCTCGGACGGGGGTGGAGAGGCTACACCTTC.

For the CDR3, the DNA is TGTGCCAGCTCACCGTTGCCTCCGGGACAGGGTATCGGCTACACCTTC. Translated: CASSPLPPGQGIGYTF. This rearrangement joins TRBV18 to TRBJ1-2, with 9 bases identical to TRBD1. This CDR3 comprises 16 residues. Germline CDR1 KGHSH, CDR2 LQKENI. V lost 3 bases and J lost 8; bases outside the gene matches: 13. The full variable domain, in which reference TRBV18 and TRBJ1-2 provide the parts outside the CDR3, is NAGVMQNPRHLVRRRGQEARLRCSPMKGHSHVYWYRQLPEEGLKFMVYLQKENIIDESGMPKERFSAEFPKEGPSILRIQQVVRGDSAAYFCASSPLPPGQGIGYTFGSGTRLTVV.

The rearrangement links TRBV25-1 to TRBJ1-2; no firm D call. The germline gives CDR1 MGHDK, CDR2 SYGVNS. V was shortened by 1 base and J by 0 bases, with 9 bases between the two germline ends. The CDR3 is made up of 15 amino acids. Written as DNA, the CDR3 is TGTGCCAGCAGTGAATCTGCAGGAACTAACTATGGCTACACCTTC. It yields the protein CASSESAGTNYGYTF.

The chain couples TRBV5-4 to TRBJ1-2, with TRBD1 as a possible D gene (5 bases). The CDR3 covers 14 residues. Germline CDR1 and CDR2: SGHNT and YYREEE (reference sequence). Between the trimmed V and J ends, which lost 2 bases and 1 base, there was a span of 9 bases. CDR3 coding DNA: TGTGCCAGCAGCTTCGGGGACCGTAACTATGGCTACACCTTC. It encodes CASSFGDRNYGYTF. Complete variable domain (other parts from reference TRBV5-4 and TRBJ1-2): ETGVTQSPTHLIKTRGQQVTLRCSSQSGHNTVSWYQQALGQGPQFIFQYYREEENGRGNFPPRFSGLQFPNYSSELNVNALELDDSALYLCASSFGDRNYGYTFGSGTRLTVV.

This sequence joins TRBV7-2 and TRBJ1-2; D remains ambiguous. CDR1 is SGHTA and CDR2 is FQGNSA in the germline V gene. CDR3 length equals 16 residues. Trimming took 2 bases from V and 4 from J, leaving 17 bases between them. For the CDR3, the DNA is TGTGCCAGCAGCTTACTCGTCCCTAGACCCACCTATGGCTACACCTTC. Its protein is CASSLLVPRPTYGYTF.

The chain is built from TRBV30 and TRBJ2-3; D gene ambiguous. The germline V and J ends were trimmed by 0 bases and 0 bases, with 13 bases remaining between them. Germline V gives CDR1 GTSNPN, CDR2 SVGIG (reference sequence). The CDR3 has 16 amino acids. DNA for the CDR3: TGTGCCTGGAGTGTAATTAGGGTATCTAGCACAGATACGCAGTATTTT. Residues: CAWSVIRVSSTDTQYF.

The V gene is TRBV7-8, the J gene TRBJ2-5, with D possibly TRBD1 on 5 matching bases. The V gene lost 1 base and the J gene lost 5 bases, with 14 bases spanning the gap. The CDR3 sequence is 15 residues long. The germline CDR1 and CDR2 sequences are SGHVS and FQNEAQ. The CDR3 loop is CASSLDFGRVETQYF. The CDR3 DNA reads TGTGCCAGCAGCTTAGATTTCGGCAGGGTTGAGACCCAGTACTTC.